Listed here are 30 T cell receptor beta chains from one sample, sequenced in a study of blood T cell repertoires in COVID-19. Libraries were prepared by immunoSEQ multiplex PCR; TCRdb keeps only in-frame clonotypes and omits some of them. The table shows a few hundred thousand clones, with about 88% occurring only once. Material: peripheral blood. These receptors were collected from a woman in her sixties with COVID-19, enrolled during active disease.

The sample holds a few counts of this clone. One junction end does not reproduce the germline sequence, and a read error may be involved. The rearrangement uses TRBV10-3 and TRBJ1-2, with D uncertain. Germline CDR1 is ENHRY and CDR2 is SYGVKD. The CDR3 runs to 13 residues. CDR3 sequence reads: CAISERRERGFAF. Written as DNA, the CDR3 is TGTGCCATCAGTGAGAGGAGGGAGAGAGGGTTCGCCTTC.

This sequence joins TRBV7-3 and TRBJ2-1; D remains ambiguous. The V gene's germline CDR1 is SGHTA and CDR2 FQGTGA. V was pared by 0 bases and J by 0 bases, with 9 bases between. This CDR3 is built from 16 residues. DNA of the CDR3: TGTGCCAGCAGCTTAACGCCCGCCAGCTCCTACAATGAGCAGTTCTTC. Translated: CASSLTPASSYNEQFF. The full variable domain, in which reference TRBV7-3 and TRBJ2-1 provide the parts outside the CDR3, is GAGVSQTPSNKVTEKGKYVELRCDPISGHTALYWYRQSLGQGPEFLIYFQGTGAADDSGLPNDRFFAVRPEGSVSTLKIQRTERGDSAVYLCASSLTPASSYNEQFFGPGTRLTVL.

This clone was picked up many times. This sequence joins TRBV2 and TRBJ1-1; D not certain. V was pared by 6 bases and J by 0 bases, with 14 bases between. CDR1 and CDR2 (germline): SNHLY, FYNNEI. CDR3 length: 15 amino acids. The CDR3 protein is CASSGNEDVNTEAFF. The CDR3, as DNA: TGTGCCAGCAGCGGGAATGAGGACGTGAACACTGAAGCTTTCTTT.

J is TRBJ2-3 and V is TRBV15; D ambiguous. V lost 1 base and J 2 bases, leaving 7 bases between the germline ends. CDR1 is LNHNV and CDR2 is YYDKDF in the germline V gene (reference sequence). The CDR3 covers 14 residues. CDR3 nucleotides: TGTGCCACCAGCAGAGGAGGAACCACAGATACGCAGTATTTT. This encodes CATSRGGTTDTQYF.

The J gene is TRBJ1-2, the V gene TRBV2; D unclear. Deletions cut 8 bases from V and 0 bases from J, with 13 bases between. This CDR3 has 14 residues. The germline gives CDR1 SNHLY, CDR2 FYNNEI. The CDR3 loop reads CASRQEGANYGYTF. The CDR3 nucleotides read TGTGCCAGCCGCCAGGAGGGAGCTAACTATGGCTACACCTTC.

The J gene is TRBJ1-2, the V gene TRBV24-1; the D is unclear. The CDR3 length is 15 residues. CDR1 is KGHDR and CDR2 is SFDVKD in the germline V gene. Trimming pared 4 bases from V and 0 bases from J, leaving 11 bases between. CDR3 in DNA: TGTGCCACCAGTGACCCCACTCTAGCTAACTATGGCTACACCTTC. Residues: CATSDPTLANYGYTF.

The J gene is TRBJ2-7, the V gene TRBV30; 8 nucleotides match TRBD2. This CDR3 is 15 amino acids long. From germline, CDR1 is GTSNPN and CDR2 SVGIG (reference sequence). V was clipped by 2 bases and J by 2 bases; unmatched bases: 8. The CDR3 protein is CAWSLIAGPAYEQYF. CDR3 nucleotides: TGTGCCTGGAGTCTAATAGCGGGGCCTGCCTACGAGCAGTACTTC.

The genes are TRBV19 and TRBJ1-5; 8 bases are shared with TRBD1. The V gene end was trimmed by 7 bases and the J gene end by 4 bases; junction bases not matched to a gene: 9. This CDR3 spans 15 amino acids. Germline CDR1 and CDR2: LNHDA and SQIVND (reference sequence). CDR3 residues: CASTETGARNQPQHF. In DNA form, the CDR3 reads TGTGCCAGTACAGAGACAGGGGCTCGTAATCAGCCCCAGCATTTT.

This clone has only one observation. The gene calls are TRBV30 and TRBJ2-7, with D maybe TRBD2 (6 bases). Germline-derived CDR1 and CDR2 are GTSNPN and SVGIG (reference sequence). CDR3 length equals 16 residues. The V gene lost 3 bases and the J gene lost 5 bases, with 23 bases spanning the gap. The CDR3 loop is CAWRFRERRVRDEQYF. DNA of the CDR3: TGTGCCTGGAGGTTCCGGGAGAGGAGGGTCCGGGACGAGCAGTACTTC.

The chain uses TRBV9 and TRBJ1-1; tentatively, D is TRBD1 (5 bases). The V gene's germline CDR1 is SGDLS and CDR2 YYNGEE. The CDR3 has 17 amino acids. V dropped 4 bases and J dropped 0 bases, with 19 bases sitting between them. CDR3 sequence reads: CASSPAQGLTMNTEAFF. The CDR3 nucleotides read TGTGCCAGCAGCCCCGCCCAGGGACTGACTATGAACACTGAAGCTTTCTTT. The entire variable domain, with the rest obtained from reference TRBV9 and TRBJ1-1, is as follows: DSGVTQTPKHLITATGQRVTLRCSPRSGDLSVYWYQQSLDQGLQFLIQYYNGEERAKGNILERFSAQQFPDLHSELNLSSLELGDSALYFCASSPAQGLTMNTEAFFGQGTRLTVV.

V gene TRBV11-3 combines with J gene TRBJ2-1; 12 positions agree with TRBD2. The CDR3 loop spans 14 amino acids. Trimming removed 5 bases from V and 5 bases from J; junction bases left unmatched: 1. CDR1 is SGHNT and CDR2 is YENEEA in the germline V gene. CDR3 DNA sequence: TGTGCCAGCAGCAGGACTAGCGGGGACAATGAGCAGTTCTTC. Protein: CASSRTSGDNEQFF.

The V gene is TRBV4-1, the J gene TRBJ2-5; 9 nucleotides line up with TRBD2. CDR1 and CDR2 from the germline V gene are MGHRA and YSYEKL. With V trimmed by 3 bases and J by 5 bases, 13 bases remained unmatched. This CDR3 has 17 amino acids. The CDR3 reads CASSHVNSGRGAETQYF. DNA for the CDR3: TGCGCCAGCAGCCACGTTAATAGCGGGAGAGGGGCGGAGACCCAGTACTTC.

The chain joins TRBV12-5 to TRBJ2-5; 12 nucleotides agree with TRBD1. Germline loops: CDR1 LGHNT, CDR2 FRNRAP. The CDR3 contains 15 residues. V was clipped by 7 bases and J by 5 bases; unmatched bases: 8. CDR3 residues: CASAWGTGGPETQYF. CDR3 coding DNA: TGTGCTAGTGCTTGGGGGACAGGGGGCCCGGAGACCCAGTACTTC.

The CDR3 loop reads CASSQSTGWLAGLITQYF. The CDR3, as DNA: TGTGCCAGCAGTCAAAGTACGGGGTGGCTAGCTGGCTTGATAACCCAGTACTTC. The V gene is TRBV28, the J gene TRBJ2-5; D is perhaps TRBD2 (5 bases). The V and J ends lost 5 bases and 8 bases respectively, with 30 bases between them. This CDR3 has 18 amino acids. Germline V lookup: CDR1 MDHEN, CDR2 SYDVKM.

The J gene is TRBJ2-3, the V gene TRBV11-2, with 12 positions matching TRBD2. Germline CDR1 reads SGHAT; CDR2 reads FQNNGV. Trimming removed 5 bases from V and 2 bases from J; junction bases left unmatched: 8. CDR3 size: 17 residues. The CDR3 here is CASSPRRTSGDTDTQYF. CDR3 nucleotides: TGTGCCAGCAGCCCTAGACGGACTAGCGGGGACACAGATACGCAGTATTTT.

This clone was picked up one time. The chain carries TRBV3-1 (or the pseudogene TRBV3-2) and TRBJ2-6; a possible D gene is TRBD1 (6 bases). Trimming shortened V by 6 bases and J by 0 bases, and 9 bases separated the two germline ends. The CDR3 consists of 15 residues. Per the germline V gene, CDR1 is LGHDT and CDR2 is YNNKEL (reference sequence). The CDR3 sequence: CASRQQGSGANVLTF. CDR3 in DNA: TGTGCCAGCAGGCAACAGGGCTCTGGGGCCAACGTCCTGACTTTC.

The genes are TRBV6-5 and TRBJ2-1, with 12 bases fitting TRBD2. J gave up 8 bases and V 6 bases, and 5 bases lay outside the gene matches. Germline V gives CDR1 MNHEY, CDR2 SVGAGI. The CDR3 spans 14 residues. In DNA form, the CDR3 reads TGTGCCAGCAGGGCTAGCGGGAGGGCCGATGAGCAGTTCTTC. Translated, it gives CASRASGRADEQFF.

The rearrangement joins TRBV28 to TRBJ2-7, with D maybe TRBD1 (6 bases). This CDR3 contains 14 residues. Per the germline V gene, CDR1 is MDHEN and CDR2 is SYDVKM. V shed 6 bases and J shed 0 bases, with 12 bases lying between them. The CDR3 DNA follows: TGTGCCAGCAGAGCGCGGACAGTCTCCTACGAGCAGTACTTC. Translated: CASRARTVSYEQYF. Full variable domain (rest looked up from reference TRBV28 and TRBJ2-7): DVKVTQSSRYLVKRTGEKVFLECVQDMDHENMFWYRQDPGLGLRLIYFSYDVKMKEKGDIPEGYSVSREKKERFSLILESASTNQTSMYLCASRARTVSYEQYFGPGTRLTVT.

V gene TRBV27 combines with J gene TRBJ2-7, with 9 bases fitting TRBD1. After removal of 4 bases from V and 4 bases from J, the junction contained 14 bases not matched to a gene. This CDR3 has 17 residues. Germline V CDR1 and CDR2: MNHEY, SMNVEV (reference sequence). The CDR3 DNA reads TGTGCCAGCAGTTCATTAACCGGGACAGGGTTCCAATACGAGCAGTACTTC. The encoded protein is CASSSLTGTGFQYEQYF.

V gene TRBV7-7 combines with J gene TRBJ2-2, with TRBD2 matching over 8 bases. CDR3 length: 16 amino acids. V lost 0 bases to trimming and J lost 6 bases; unmatched junction nucleotides: 6. Germline lookup yields CDR1 SSHAT and CDR2 FNYEAQ (reference sequence). The DNA of the CDR3 is TGTGCCAGCAGCTTAGCTCAGCGGGAGTATGCCGGGGAGCTGTTTTTT. Amino acids: CASSLAQREYAGELFF.

V gene TRBV20-1 combines with J gene TRBJ2-7; D unresolved. The CDR3 covers 10 residues. V was trimmed by 5 bases and J by 4 bases, leaving 6 bases between them. Germline V CDR1 and CDR2: DFQATT, SNEGSKA (reference sequence). The CDR3 sequence is CSAGPYEQYF. As DNA, the CDR3 is TGCAGTGCTGGCCCGTACGAGCAGTACTTC.

The J gene is TRBJ2-1, the V gene TRBV7-8, with 12 bases fitting TRBD2. V lost 4 bases, J lost 4 bases, and 5 bases stayed unmatched. CDR1 and CDR2 (germline): SGHVS, FQNEAQ. CDR3 length equals 16 residues. The DNA of the CDR3 is TGTGCCAGCAGCTCGAGACTAGCGGGAGTTTACAATGAGCAGTTCTTC. This codes for CASSSRLAGVYNEQFF.

The chain has TRBV2 and TRBJ1-1; tentative D call: TRBD1 (6 bases). Trimming pared 3 bases from V and 1 base from J, leaving 9 bases between. The germline gives CDR1 SNHLY, CDR2 FYNNEI. CDR3 length: 14 amino acids. For the CDR3, the DNA is TGTGCCAGCAGTGATGTCAGGGGGAACACTGAAGCTTTCTTT. Protein: CASSDVRGNTEAFF. Drawing the rest from reference TRBV2 and TRBJ1-1, the complete variable domain is EPEVTQTPSHQVTQMGQEVILRCVPISNHLYFYWYRQILGQKVEFLVSFYNNEISEKSEIFDDQFSVERPDGSNFTLKIRSTKLEDSAMYFCASSDVRGNTEAFFGQGTRLTVV.

J is TRBJ2-1 and V is TRBV19, with 10 nucleotides matching TRBD2. Unmatched junction bases numbered 15, after V lost 10 bases and J lost 3 bases. The germline gives CDR1 LNHDA, CDR2 SQIVND (reference sequence). This CDR3 is built from 17 residues. As DNA, the CDR3 is TGTGCCACCAAGTCGTTAGCGGGAGGCCTTAACTACAATGAGCAGTTCTTC. It codes for CATKSLAGGLNYNEQFF. Supplemented by reference TRBV19 and TRBJ2-1, the full variable domain reads DGGITQSPKYLFRKEGQNVTLSCEQNLNHDAMYWYRQDPGQGLRLIYYSQIVNDFQKGDIAEGYSVSREKKESFPLTVTSAQKNPTAFYLCATKSLAGGLNYNEQFFGPGTRLTVL.

This clone was detected a few times. The genes are TRBV30 and TRBJ2-5; D gene uncertain. The CDR3 covers 15 residues. Trimming left V 4 bases short and J 0 bases short, with 15 bases between. CDR1 GTSNPN and CDR2 SVGIG come from the germline V gene (reference sequence). The CDR3 loop reads CAWTPRVLYQETQYF. The CDR3 DNA reads as TGTGCCTGGACCCCTCGGGTCCTGTACCAAGAGACCCAGTACTTC.

CDR3: CSVEVQGRGYTF. For the CDR3, the DNA is TGCAGCGTTGAAGTACAGGGCCGCGGCTACACCTTC. The chain combines TRBV29-1 with TRBJ1-2; D may be TRBD1 (6 bases). Trimming removed 1 base at V and 8 bases at J, with 11 bases between. The length of the CDR3 is 12 residues. Germline V gives CDR1 SQVTM, CDR2 ANQGSEA.

The J gene is TRBJ2-1, the V gene TRBV7-3; D possibly corresponds to TRBD2 (6 bases). The CDR3 has 15 residues. Germline lookup yields CDR1 SGHTA and CDR2 FQGTGA. V was cut by 0 bases and J by 6 bases, with 12 bases left in between. The CDR3 DNA sequence: TGTGCCAGCAGCTTAACTATTGGGGGACTCAATGAGCAGTTCTTC. It encodes CASSLTIGGLNEQFF.

The chain has TRBV6-5 and TRBJ1-1; D not resolved. Germline-derived CDR1 and CDR2 are MNHEY and SVGAGI. Deletions cut 2 bases from V and 1 base from J, with 11 bases between. The CDR3 is 15 amino acids. This CDR3 reads CASSYGFWANTEAFF. The CDR3 region has the DNA TGTGCCAGCAGTTACGGATTCTGGGCGAACACTGAAGCTTTCTTT.

The V gene is TRBV10-3, the J gene TRBJ2-2, with 9 bases lining up with TRBD2. The V gene end was trimmed by 6 bases and the J gene end by 5 bases; junction bases not matched to a gene: 4. Germline CDR1 and CDR2: ENHRY and SYGVKD. This CDR3 has 14 amino acids. The CDR3 spells CAISAAGGTGELFF. The CDR3 bases are TGTGCCATCAGCGCAGCGGGAGGTACCGGGGAGCTGTTTTTT.

V and J are TRBV15 and TRBJ2-4; 10 bases line up with TRBD2. Germline V CDR1 and CDR2: LNHNV, YYDKDF (reference sequence). Germline trimming cut 2 bases from V and 0 bases from J; bases unmatched to any gene: 10. This CDR3 is built from 19 residues. The CDR3: CATSRFSGTSDLAKNIQYF. The CDR3 nucleotides read TGTGCCACCAGCAGATTCTCCGGGACTAGCGATCTAGCCAAAAACATTCAGTACTTC.